Below, one TCR beta chain is given with its context. This sample is part of a study of memory CD4+ T cells and cytomegalovirus serostatus. The sort gate was single viable CD3+CD4+CD8-CD45RO+ cells for memory CD4+ T cells. This CDR3 region has 14 residues. Trimming stripped 0 bases from V and 5 bases from J, with 10 bases between. Germline V CDR1 and CDR2: LNHDA, SQIVND (reference sequence). The table came from immunoSEQ multiplex PCR; TCRdb's copy has only in-frame clones and leaves some out. The table includes some 44,000 clones, around 74% detected once. Sequencing was carried out using memory CD4+ T cells from blood. The receptor was isolated from an adult in good health and CMV-seronegative. The chain employs TRBV19 and TRBJ1-2, with D unresolved. Here the CDR3 DNA reads TGTGCCAGTAGTATAGAGGGTTTCCTATATGGCTACACCTTC. Translated: CASSIEGFLYGYTF. The full variable domain, in which reference TRBV19 and TRBJ1-2 provide the parts outside the CDR3, is DGGITQSPKYLFRKEGQNVTLSCEQNLNHDAMYWYRQDPGQGLRLIYYSQIVNDFQKGDIAEGYSVSREKKESFPLTVTSAQKNPTAFYLCASSIEGFLYGYTFGSGTRLTVV.